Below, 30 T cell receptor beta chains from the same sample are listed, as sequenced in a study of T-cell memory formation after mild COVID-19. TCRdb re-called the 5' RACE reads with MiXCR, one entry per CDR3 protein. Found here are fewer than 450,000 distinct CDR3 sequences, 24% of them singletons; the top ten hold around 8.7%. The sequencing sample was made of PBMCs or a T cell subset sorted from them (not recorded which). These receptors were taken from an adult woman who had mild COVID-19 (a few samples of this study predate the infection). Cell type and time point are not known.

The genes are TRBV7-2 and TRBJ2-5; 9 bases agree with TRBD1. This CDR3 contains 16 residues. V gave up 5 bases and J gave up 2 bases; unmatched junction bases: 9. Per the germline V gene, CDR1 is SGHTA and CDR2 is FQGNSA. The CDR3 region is CASSRTGVGSQETQYF. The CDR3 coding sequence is TGTGCCAGCAGCCGGACAGGGGTAGGGTCGCAAGAGACCCAGTACTTC.

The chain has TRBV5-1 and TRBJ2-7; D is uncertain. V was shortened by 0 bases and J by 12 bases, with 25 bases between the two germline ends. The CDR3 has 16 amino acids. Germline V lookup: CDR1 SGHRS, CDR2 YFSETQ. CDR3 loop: CASSLEGTARFWQRYF. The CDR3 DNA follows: TGCGCCAGCAGCTTGGAGGGCACAGCCCGGTTTTGGCAGCGGTACTTC.

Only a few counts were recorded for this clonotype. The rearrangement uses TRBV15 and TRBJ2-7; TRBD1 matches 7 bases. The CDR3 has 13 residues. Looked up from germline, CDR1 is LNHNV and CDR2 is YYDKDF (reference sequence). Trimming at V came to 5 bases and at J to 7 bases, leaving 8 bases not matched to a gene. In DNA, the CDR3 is TGTGCCACCAGCGAGTACAGGGGACGGGAGCAGTACTTC. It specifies CATSEYRGREQYF.

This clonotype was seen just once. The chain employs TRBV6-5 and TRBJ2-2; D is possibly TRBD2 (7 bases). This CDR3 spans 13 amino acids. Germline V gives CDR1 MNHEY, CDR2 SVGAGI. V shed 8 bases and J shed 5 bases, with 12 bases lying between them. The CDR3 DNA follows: TGTGCCAGCCGGGGGGCAGGTACCGGGGAGCTGTTTTTT. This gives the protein CASRGAGTGELFF.

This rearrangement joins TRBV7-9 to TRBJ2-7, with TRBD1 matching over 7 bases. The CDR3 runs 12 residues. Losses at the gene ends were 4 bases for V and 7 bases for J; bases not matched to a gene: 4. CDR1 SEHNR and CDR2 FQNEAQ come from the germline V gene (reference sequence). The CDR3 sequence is CASSWDSREQYF. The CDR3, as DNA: TGTGCCAGCAGCTGGGACAGTAGGGAGCAGTACTTC.

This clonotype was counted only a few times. CDR3 loop: CASSPGDGIGGELFF. CDR3 in DNA: TGTGCCAGCAGTCCCGGGGACGGGATCGGCGGGGAGCTGTTTTTT. The chain couples TRBV7-2 to TRBJ2-2, with D perhaps given as TRBD1 or TRBD2 (5 bases each). The germline CDR1 and CDR2 sequences are SGHTA and FQGNSA. The CDR3 is 15 amino acids. V was trimmed by 6 bases and J by 7 bases, leaving 18 bases between them.

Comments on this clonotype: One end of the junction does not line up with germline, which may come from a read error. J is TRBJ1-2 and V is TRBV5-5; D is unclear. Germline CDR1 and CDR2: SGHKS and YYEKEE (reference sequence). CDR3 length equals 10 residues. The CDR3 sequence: CASIREGDPF. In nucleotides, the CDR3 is TGTGCCAGCATCCGAGAGGGAGATCCATTC.

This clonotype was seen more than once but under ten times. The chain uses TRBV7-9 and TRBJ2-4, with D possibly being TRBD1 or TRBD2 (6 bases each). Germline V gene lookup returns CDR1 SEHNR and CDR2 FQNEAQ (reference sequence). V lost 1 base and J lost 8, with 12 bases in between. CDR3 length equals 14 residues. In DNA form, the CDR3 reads TGTGCCAGCAGCTTAGAAGGGGGGACGGACATTCAGTACTTC. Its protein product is CASSLEGGTDIQYF.

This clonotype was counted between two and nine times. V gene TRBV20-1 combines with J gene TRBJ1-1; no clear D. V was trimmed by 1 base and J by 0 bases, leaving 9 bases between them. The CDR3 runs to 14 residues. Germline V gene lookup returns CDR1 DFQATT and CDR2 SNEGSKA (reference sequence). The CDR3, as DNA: TGCAGTGCTAGAGGTGAGGGCATGAACACTGAAGCTTTCTTT. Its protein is CSARGEGMNTEAFF.

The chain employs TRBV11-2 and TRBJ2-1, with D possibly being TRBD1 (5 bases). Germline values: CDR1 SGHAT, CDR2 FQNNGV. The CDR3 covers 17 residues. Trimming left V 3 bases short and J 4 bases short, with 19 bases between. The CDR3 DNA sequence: TGTGCCAGCAGCTTTTTACGCGCAGGGATTTGGTACAATGAGCAGTTCTTC. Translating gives CASSFLRAGIWYNEQFF. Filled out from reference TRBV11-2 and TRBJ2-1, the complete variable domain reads EAGVAQSPRYKIIEKRQSVAFWCNPISGHATLYWYQQILGQGPKLLIQFQNNGVVDDSQLPKDRFSAERLKGVDSTLKIQPAKLEDSAVYLCASSFLRAGIWYNEQFFGPGTRLTVL.

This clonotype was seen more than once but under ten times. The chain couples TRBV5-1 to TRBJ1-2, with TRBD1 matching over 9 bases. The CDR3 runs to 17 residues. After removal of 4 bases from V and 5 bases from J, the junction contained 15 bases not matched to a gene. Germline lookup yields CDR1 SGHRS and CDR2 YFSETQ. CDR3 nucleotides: TGCGCCAGCAGCCCGGCCCCTACGCCGGGACAGGGTTATGGCTACACCTTC. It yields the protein CASSPAPTPGQGYGYTF. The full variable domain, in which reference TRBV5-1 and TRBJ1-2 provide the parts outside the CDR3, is KAGVTQTPRYLIKTRGQQVTLSCSPISGHRSVSWYQQTPGQGLQFLFEYFSETQRNKGNFPGRFSGRQFSNSRSEMNVSTLELGDSALYLCASSPAPTPGQGYGYTFGSGTRLTVV.

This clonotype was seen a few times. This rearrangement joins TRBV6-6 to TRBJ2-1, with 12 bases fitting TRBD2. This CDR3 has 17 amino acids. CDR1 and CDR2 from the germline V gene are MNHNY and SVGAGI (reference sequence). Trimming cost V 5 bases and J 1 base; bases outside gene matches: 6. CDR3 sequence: CASSSGLAGQSYNEQFF. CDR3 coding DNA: TGTGCCAGCAGTAGCGGACTAGCGGGGCAGTCCTACAATGAGCAGTTCTTC.

CDR3 region: CASSYRQKKNIQYF. The CDR3, as DNA: TGTGCCAGCAGTTACAGACAAAAGAAAAACATTCAGTACTTC. The chain carries TRBV6-2 or TRBV6-3 and TRBJ2-4; the D is unclear. The CDR3 extends over 14 amino acids. V lost 2 bases and J 4 bases, leaving 9 bases between the germline ends. Germline V gene sequence: CDR1 MNHEY, CDR2 SVGEGT.

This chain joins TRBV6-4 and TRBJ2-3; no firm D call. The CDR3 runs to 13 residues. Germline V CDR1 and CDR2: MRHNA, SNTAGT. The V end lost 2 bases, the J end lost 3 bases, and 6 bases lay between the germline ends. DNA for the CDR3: TGTGCCAGCAGTGACGGCCGGACAGATACGCAGTATTTT. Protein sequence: CASSDGRTDTQYF.

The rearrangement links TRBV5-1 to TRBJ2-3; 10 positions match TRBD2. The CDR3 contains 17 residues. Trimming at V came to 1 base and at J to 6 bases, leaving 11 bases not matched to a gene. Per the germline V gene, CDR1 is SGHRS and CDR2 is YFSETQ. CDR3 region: CASSLNGLAATLDTQYF. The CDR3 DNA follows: TGCGCCAGCAGCTTGAACGGACTAGCGGCTACACTCGATACGCAGTATTTT.

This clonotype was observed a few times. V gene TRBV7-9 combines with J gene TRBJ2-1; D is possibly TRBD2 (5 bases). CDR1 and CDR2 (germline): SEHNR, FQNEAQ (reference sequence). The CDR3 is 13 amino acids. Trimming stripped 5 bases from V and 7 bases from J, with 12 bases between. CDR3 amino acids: CASSQSSDNEQFF. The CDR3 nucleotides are TGTGCCAGCAGCCAGAGTAGCGATAATGAGCAGTTCTTC.

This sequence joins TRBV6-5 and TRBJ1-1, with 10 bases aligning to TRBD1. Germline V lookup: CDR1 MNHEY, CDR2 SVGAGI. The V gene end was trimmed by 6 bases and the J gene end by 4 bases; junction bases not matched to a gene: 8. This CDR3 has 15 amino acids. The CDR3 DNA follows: TGTGCCAGCAGCCCCTCGGACAGGGGGGGCACTGAAGCTTTCTTT. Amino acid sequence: CASSPSDRGGTEAFF.

CDR3 bases: TGTGCCACCGGAGAGAGGAGGGGGGAGACCCAGTACTTC. Protein: CATGERRGETQYF. The chain employs TRBV15 and TRBJ2-5; D is tentatively TRBD1 or TRBD2 (6 bases each). The CDR3 runs to 13 residues. Germline CDR1 reads LNHNV; CDR2 reads YYDKDF (reference sequence). V was pared by 8 bases and J by 5 bases, with 15 bases between.

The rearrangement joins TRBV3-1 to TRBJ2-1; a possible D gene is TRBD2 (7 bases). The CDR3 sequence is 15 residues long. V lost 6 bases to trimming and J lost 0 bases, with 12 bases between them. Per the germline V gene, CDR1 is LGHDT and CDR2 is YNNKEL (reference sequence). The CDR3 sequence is CASRFAGASYNEQFF. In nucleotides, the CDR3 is TGTGCCAGCAGGTTTGCGGGGGCCTCCTACAATGAGCAGTTCTTC.

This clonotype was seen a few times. CDR3 loop: CATSRDLWRESSDIQYF. Here the CDR3 DNA reads TGTGCCACCAGCAGAGATTTGTGGCGGGAGAGTTCAGACATTCAGTACTTC. The V and J genes are TRBV15 and TRBJ2-4, with TRBD2 matching over 7 bases. CDR1 and CDR2 from the germline V gene are LNHNV and YYDKDF (reference sequence). This CDR3 region has 17 residues. V dropped 0 bases and J dropped 8; count of bases not matched to a gene: 13.

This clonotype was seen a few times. This CDR3 is CASSHGQRSNYGYTF. The CDR3 DNA reads as TGTGCCAGCAGTCACGGACAGAGAAGTAACTATGGCTACACCTTC. This chain joins TRBV7-9 and TRBJ1-2; TRBD1 is a possible D gene (6 bases). The length of the CDR3 is 15 residues. V was cut by 6 bases and J by 1 base, with 15 bases left in between. Germline V gene sequence: CDR1 SEHNR, CDR2 FQNEAQ (reference sequence).

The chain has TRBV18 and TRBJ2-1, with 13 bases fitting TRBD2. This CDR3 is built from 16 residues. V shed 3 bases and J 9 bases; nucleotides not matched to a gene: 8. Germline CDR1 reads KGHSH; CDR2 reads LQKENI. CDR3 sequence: CASSPRTSGSLREQFF. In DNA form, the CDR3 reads TGTGCCAGCTCACCTCGGACTAGCGGGAGTCTCCGTGAGCAGTTCTTC.

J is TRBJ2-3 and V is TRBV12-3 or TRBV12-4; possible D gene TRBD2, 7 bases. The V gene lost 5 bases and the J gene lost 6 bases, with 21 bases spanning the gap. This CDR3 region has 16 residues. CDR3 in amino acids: CASSPWGGGEMDTQYF. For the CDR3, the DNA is TGTGCCAGCAGTCCCTGGGGAGGGGGAGAGATGGATACGCAGTATTTT.

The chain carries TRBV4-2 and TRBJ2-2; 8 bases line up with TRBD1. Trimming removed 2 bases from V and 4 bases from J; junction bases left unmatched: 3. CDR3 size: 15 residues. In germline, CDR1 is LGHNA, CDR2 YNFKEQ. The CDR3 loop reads CASSQRQGSTGELFF. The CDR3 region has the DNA TGTGCCAGCAGCCAACGACAGGGGAGCACCGGGGAGCTGTTTTTT.

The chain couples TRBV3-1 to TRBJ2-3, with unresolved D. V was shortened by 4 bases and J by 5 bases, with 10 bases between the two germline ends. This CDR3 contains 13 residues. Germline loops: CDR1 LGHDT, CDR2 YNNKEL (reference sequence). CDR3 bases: TGTGCCAGCAGCCTAAATTTTGGAGATACGCAGTATTTT. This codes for CASSLNFGDTQYF.

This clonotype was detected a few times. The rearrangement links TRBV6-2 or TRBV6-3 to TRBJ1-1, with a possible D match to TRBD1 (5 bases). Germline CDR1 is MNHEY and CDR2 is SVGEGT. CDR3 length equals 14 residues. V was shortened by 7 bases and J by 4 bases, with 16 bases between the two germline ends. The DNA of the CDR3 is TGTGCCAGCACTAGGGGTAACGCAGCCACTGAAGCTTTCTTT. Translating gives CASTRGNAATEAFF.

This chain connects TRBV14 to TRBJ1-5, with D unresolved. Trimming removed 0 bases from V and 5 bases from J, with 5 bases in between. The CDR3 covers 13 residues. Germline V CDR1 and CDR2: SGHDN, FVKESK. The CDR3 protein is CASSQDNHQPQHF. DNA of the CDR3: TGTGCCAGCAGCCAAGATAATCATCAGCCCCAGCATTTT.

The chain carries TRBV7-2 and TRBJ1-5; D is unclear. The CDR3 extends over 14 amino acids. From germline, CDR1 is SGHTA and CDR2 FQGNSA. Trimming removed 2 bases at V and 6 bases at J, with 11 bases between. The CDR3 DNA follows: TGTGCCAGCAGCTTATATTATTTGGGTCAGCCCCAGCATTTT. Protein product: CASSLYYLGQPQHF.

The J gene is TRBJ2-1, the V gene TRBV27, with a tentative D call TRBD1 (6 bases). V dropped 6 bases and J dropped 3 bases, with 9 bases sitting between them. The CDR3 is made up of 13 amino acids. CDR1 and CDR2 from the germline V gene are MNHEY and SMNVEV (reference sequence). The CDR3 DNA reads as TGTGCCAGCAGGGACAGTCTCTACAATGAGCAGTTCTTC. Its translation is CASRDSLYNEQFF.

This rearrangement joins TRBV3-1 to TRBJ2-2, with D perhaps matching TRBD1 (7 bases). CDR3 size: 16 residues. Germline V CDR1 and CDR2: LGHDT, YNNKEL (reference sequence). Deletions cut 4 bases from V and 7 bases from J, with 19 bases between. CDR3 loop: CASSPAGQLYNGELFF. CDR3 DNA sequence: TGTGCCAGCAGCCCCGCGGGACAGCTGTACAACGGGGAGCTGTTTTTT.